These 5 T cell receptor beta chains were sequenced from one sample in a study of CD8 T cells in Susac syndrome (dated 2019 in TCRdb). The receptor library was made with the immunoSEQ multiplex PCR assay. RNA was extracted using the RNeasy kit, and about 0.45 to 1 ug of the RNA was reverse transcribed with random hexamers. TCRdb reworked the public reads: Q25 trimming with fastp, MiXCR clone assembly, productive beta chains retained. Every distinct CDR3 protein forms one entry, paired with its most common genes and DNA. The sample table records 400,000 to 550,000 distinct CDR3 sequences; approximately 85% of these occur just once. Clones ranked in the top ten supply about 0.1% of the sample. The sequenced sample consisted of CD8+ T cells from PBMCs. These receptors all come from a human donor with multiple sclerosis.

V and J are TRBV5-1 and TRBJ1-1; no firm D call. The germline gives CDR1 SGHRS, CDR2 YFSETQ. Deletions cut 0 bases from V and 1 base from J, with 7 bases between. CDR3 size: 14 residues. In DNA form, the CDR3 reads TGCGCCAGCAGCTTGGAACAGCCGAACACTGAAGCTTTCTTT. This translates into CASSLEQPNTEAFF. Filled out from reference TRBV5-1 and TRBJ1-1, the complete variable domain reads KAGVTQTPRYLIKTRGQQVTLSCSPISGHRSVSWYQQTPGQGLQFLFEYFSETQRNKGNFPGRFSGRQFSNSRSEMNVSTLELGDSALYLCASSLEQPNTEAFFGQGTRLTVV.

The chain combines TRBV6-1 with TRBJ2-1, with a tentative D call TRBD1 (7 bases). The CDR3 is 16 residues long. Trimming took 6 bases from V and 9 from J, leaving 24 bases between them. Germline loops: CDR1 MNHNS, CDR2 SASEGT. The CDR3 coding sequence is TGTGCCAGCAGAGACAGGGAGGCATGGCTGGGGAGTGAGCAGTTCTTC. Translating gives CASRDREAWLGSEQFF.

The rearrangement uses TRBV30 and TRBJ2-1; D unclear. The CDR3 has 12 amino acids. CDR1 GTSNPN and CDR2 SVGIG come from the germline V gene (reference sequence). Trimming cost V 2 bases and J 8 bases, with 10 bases left between them. The CDR3 loop is CAWSSQPDEQFF. DNA of the CDR3: TGTGCCTGGAGTTCACAGCCCGATGAGCAGTTCTTC.

The chain recombines TRBV12-3 or TRBV12-4 with TRBJ2-3; TRBD1 matches at 9 bases. The V gene end was trimmed by 6 bases and the J gene end by 11 bases; junction bases not matched to a gene: 15. The CDR3 totals 15 residues. CDR3 region: CASRDLGTGSRRQYF. The CDR3 nucleotides are TGTGCCAGCAGAGATTTGGGGACAGGGTCCCGGAGGCAGTATTTT.

This chain joins TRBV28 and TRBJ2-5, with unresolved D. The CDR3 extends over 13 amino acids. Germline CDR1 MDHEN, CDR2 SYDVKM. V was clipped by 6 bases and J by 4 bases, with 12 bases between them. The chain's CDR3 is CASSIVVGETQYF. CDR3 in DNA: TGTGCCAGCAGCATAGTTGTAGGAGAGACCCAGTACTTC.